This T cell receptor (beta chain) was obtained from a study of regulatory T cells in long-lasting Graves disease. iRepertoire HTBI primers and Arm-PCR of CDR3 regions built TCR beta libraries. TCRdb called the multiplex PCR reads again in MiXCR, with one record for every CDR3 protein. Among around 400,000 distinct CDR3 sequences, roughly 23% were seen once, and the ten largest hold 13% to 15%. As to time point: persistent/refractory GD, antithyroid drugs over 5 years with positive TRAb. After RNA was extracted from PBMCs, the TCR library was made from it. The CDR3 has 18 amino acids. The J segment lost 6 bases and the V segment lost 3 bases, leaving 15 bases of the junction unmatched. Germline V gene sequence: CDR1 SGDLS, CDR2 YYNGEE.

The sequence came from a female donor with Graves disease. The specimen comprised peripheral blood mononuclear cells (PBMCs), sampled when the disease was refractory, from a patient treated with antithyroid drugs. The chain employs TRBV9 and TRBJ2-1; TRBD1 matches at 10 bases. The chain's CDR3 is CASSARPGTGEVVNEQFF. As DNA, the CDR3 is TGTGCCAGCAGCGCCCGTCCCGGGACAGGGGAAGTGGTCAATGAGCAGTTCTTC.